The 2 T cell receptor beta chains presented below share a single source sample, sequenced in a study of naive and memory T cell subsets. An equimolar mix of two oligonucleotides served as the beta constant-region primer for TRBC1 and TRBC2. TCRdb re-analysed the UMI-ligation and nested PCR reads in MiXCR, keeping a single row per CDR3 protein. The sample carries some 150,000 distinct CDR3 sequences, about a sixth recorded once. The specimen sequenced was naive CD4+ T cells from blood. These receptors were obtained from a human donor in good health.

V is TRBV20-1 and J is TRBJ2-7; D possibly uses TRBD1 or TRBD2 (5 bases each). V was clipped by 6 bases and J by 4 bases, with 19 bases between them. Germline values: CDR1 DFQATT, CDR2 SNEGSKA (reference sequence). This CDR3 spans 14 amino acids. CDR3 loop: CSANSGTGQYEQYF. The CDR3 DNA sequence: TGCAGTGCCAATTCCGGGACCGGCCAATACGAGCAGTACTTC.

This clonotype was counted between two and nine times. The CDR3 sequence: CATSDVITRNGELFF. The DNA of the CDR3 is TGTGCCACCAGTGATGTTATTACCAGGAACGGGGAGCTGTTTTTT. The rearrangement uses TRBV24-1 and TRBJ2-2; D gene ambiguous. This CDR3 has 15 amino acids. Germline assignment: CDR1 KGHDR and CDR2 SFDVKD. Trimming stripped 3 bases from V and 7 bases from J, with 14 bases between.